There are many counts of the clone carrying this TCR beta chain. This entry is derived from a study of CDR3 diversity in severe acne. TCRdb processed the PCR reads anew with MiXCR; each CDR3 protein has one entry. The profile shows around 85,000 distinct CDR3 sequences, 45% to 55% of them singletons. Per the germline V gene, CDR1 is SGHTA and CDR2 is FQGNSA. The CDR3 extends over 14 amino acids. After removal of 5 bases from V and 9 bases from J, the junction contained 9 bases not matched to a gene. The sequence was obtained from a male donor with severe acne vulgaris. Sequenced sample: blood. This chain uses TRBV7-2 with TRBJ2-1, with 8 bases that match TRBD2. The CDR3 protein is CASSGTGTRAEQFF. The CDR3 DNA reads TGTGCCAGCAGCGGAACCGGGACTAGAGCTGAGCAGTTCTTC.